This T cell receptor beta chain was observed in a study of blood T cell repertoires in COVID-19. TCRdb's table, derived via immunoSEQ multiplex PCR, lists solely in-frame clones and lacks some. The profile covers 200,000 to 300,000 clones, with 82% appearing a single time and 12% taken by the ten largest. The CDR3 totals 14 residues. Trimming removed 5 bases from V and 8 bases from J, with 16 bases in between. Per the germline V gene, CDR1 is SGHTA and CDR2 is FQGTGA. This clonotype originated in an older woman with active or convalescent COVID-19. The chain combines TRBV7-3 with TRBJ2-1; a weak D match, TRBD2 (7 bases). Sequencing was performed on peripheral blood. CDR3 DNA: TGTGCCAGCAGCGAACGCCCCGGGGGGCATGAGCAGTTCTTC. It specifies CASSERPGGHEQFF.